Listed below are T cell receptor beta chains from one sample, sequenced in a study of T cells after yellow fever vaccination. From the 5' RACE reads, TCRdb called clonotypes with MiXCR, one entry per CDR3 protein. The table includes about 320,000 distinct CDR3 sequences, approximately 7% detected once. The sample consisted of PBMCs, taken more than 35 days after the first yellow fever vaccination. The receptors come from a man younger than 35 who received the YFV17D yellow fever vaccine. The CDR3 runs from the conserved cysteine through the conserved F or W. The D gene is left open where the match is weak. A clone size is listed for some rows: how often the clone was seen (once, few, many), or a class if it is expanded.

v_call,j_call,d_call,clone_size,cdr3_aa,cdr3_nt
TRBV9,TRBJ2-1,.,.,CASSVAASGYNEQFF,TGTGCCAGCAGCGTAGCAGCGAGTGGATACAATGAGCAGTTCTTC
TRBV5-1,TRBJ2-3,TRBD2,.,CASSSLAGGDTQYF,TGCGCCAGCAGCTCACTAGCGGGGGGGGATACGCAGTATTTT
TRBV6-2/TRBV6-3,TRBJ2-7,.,.,CASSYRVSYEQYF,TGTGCCAGCAGTTATCGAGTCTCCTACGAGCAGTACTTC
TRBV30,TRBJ2-1,TRBD2,.,CAWSVRGGLAGTEQFF,TGTGCCTGGAGCGTTAGGGGGGGACTAGCGGGGACTGAGCAGTTCTTC
TRBV7-8,TRBJ2-4,.,many,CASSARNRVVAKNIQYF,TGTGCCAGCAGCGCCCGTAACAGGGTGGTTGCCAAAAACATTCAGTACTTC
TRBV5-1,TRBJ1-5,.,many,CASSPEGGNSNQPQHF,TGCGCCAGCAGCCCCGAGGGGGGGAATAGCAATCAGCCCCAGCATTTT
TRBV7-9,TRBJ1-6,TRBD1,few,CASSSGQANSPLHF,TGTGCCAGCAGCTCGGGACAGGCTAATTCACCCCTCCACTTT
TRBV7-6,TRBJ2-1,.,.,CASSLEHGTLPNEQFF,TGTGCCAGCAGCTTAGAACACGGGACTCTGCCCAATGAGCAGTTCTTC
TRBV12-3/TRBV12-4,TRBJ2-1,.,.,CASNTYNEQFF,TGTGCCAGCAATACTTATAATGAGCAGTTCTTC
TRBV6-5,TRBJ2-7,.,few,CASSYYRVSYEQYF,TGTGCCAGCAGTTACTACAGGGTCTCCTACGAGCAGTACTTC
TRBV7-9,TRBJ2-7,TRBD1,many,CASSRTGTYEQYF,TGTGCCAGCAGCCGGACAGGGACCTACGAGCAGTACTTC
TRBV20-1,TRBJ1-5,TRBD1,few,CSASPGQGQPQHF,TGCAGTGCTAGCCCGGGACAGGGACAGCCCCAGCATTTT
TRBV3-1,TRBJ1-1,.,many,CASSQVGGSEAFF,TGTGCCAGCAGCCAAGTAGGGGGGAGCGAAGCTTTCTTT
TRBV11-2,TRBJ2-2,.,.,CASSYLSAGAGELFF,TGTGCCAGCAGCTACCTATCGGCCGGAGCCGGGGAGCTGTTTTTT
TRBV20-1,TRBJ1-5,.,.,CSATPPTRRDKPQHF,TGCAGTGCAACTCCTCCAACTCGGAGGGACAAGCCCCAGCATTTT
TRBV12-3/TRBV12-4,TRBJ2-7,.,.,CASSFVTSYEQYF,TGTGCCAGCAGTTTTGTCACCTCCTACGAGCAGTACTTC
TRBV14,TRBJ1-1,.,few,CASSQVTNTEAFF,TGTGCCAGCAGCCAAGTAACGAACACTGAAGCTTTCTTT
TRBV7-9,TRBJ2-7,TRBD1,.,CASSSDRGSAYEQYF,TGTGCCAGCAGCTCAGACAGGGGATCTGCCTACGAGCAGTACTTC
TRBV7-9,TRBJ2-7,TRBD1,few,CASSPDRVGDEQYF,TGTGCCAGCAGCCCGGACAGGGTAGGCGACGAGCAGTACTTC
TRBV12-3/TRBV12-4,TRBJ2-2,.,many,CASSPGTSSLSGELFF,TGTGCCAGCAGCCCCGGGACAAGCTCCTTGTCCGGGGAGCTGTTTTTT
TRBV20-1,TRBJ2-2,.,few,CSARTGTYTGELFF,TGCAGTGCTAGAACCGGGACTTACACCGGGGAGCTGTTTTTT
TRBV29-1,TRBJ2-2,.,.,CSVDSGDAGELFF,TGCAGCGTTGATTCAGGGGACGCCGGGGAGCTGTTTTTT
TRBV4-3,TRBJ2-1,.,few,CASSQAGGPEQFF,TGCGCCAGCAGCCAAGCGGGGGGCCCTGAGCAGTTCTTC
TRBV28,TRBJ2-2,.,many,CASTKGQAGGELFF,TGTGCCAGCACCAAGGGGCAGGCCGGCGGGGAGCTGTTTTTT
TRBV5-1,TRBJ1-1,TRBD1,.,CASSLLRDRGYFSEAFF,TGCGCCAGCAGCCTACTCCGGGACAGGGGGTACTTTTCTGAAGCTTTCTTT
TRBV29-1,TRBJ2-6,.,many,CSVTGNGANVLTF,TGCAGCGTAACGGGGAATGGGGCCAACGTCCTGACTTTC
TRBV7-2,TRBJ1-4,.,.,CASSFYREINEKLFF,TGTGCCAGCAGCTTCTACAGGGAAATAAATGAAAAACTGTTTTTT
TRBV19,TRBJ2-6,TRBD1,few,CASSIEGQGTVARGANVLTF,TGTGCCAGTAGTATAGAGGGACAGGGTACTGTCGCGAGAGGGGCCAACGTCCTGACTTTC
TRBV12-3/TRBV12-4,TRBJ1-2,.,many,CASSLALLQLYGGYTF,TGTGCCAGCAGTTTAGCTTTATTACAACTATATGGAGGCTACACCTTC
TRBV12-3/TRBV12-4,TRBJ1-3,.,.,CASSLNLGNTIYF,TGTGCCAGCAGTTTAAACCTCGGAAACACCATATATTTT
TRBV5-1,TRBJ1-2,TRBD1,.,CASSLEGQSRGYTF,TGCGCCAGCAGCTTGGAGGGACAGTCGCGTGGCTACACCTTC
TRBV12-3/TRBV12-4,TRBJ2-7,.,many,CASSFGGLPWYEQYF,TGTGCCAGCAGTTTCGGGGGACTGCCGTGGTACGAGCAGTACTTC
TRBV2,TRBJ2-7,TRBD1,.,CASRDPGGAGEQYF,TGTGCCAGCAGAGACCCAGGGGGCGCGGGCGAGCAGTACTTC
TRBV12-3/TRBV12-4,TRBJ2-3,.,.,CAICPGLYAGPRTDTQYF,TGTGCCATCTGTCCCGGGTTGTACGCGGGGCCCCGCACAGATACGCAGTATTTT
TRBV20-1,TRBJ2-3,TRBD2,many,CSAIDGGGSTDTQYF,TGCAGTGCTATAGACGGGGGGGGATCCACAGATACGCAGTATTTT
TRBV6-2/TRBV6-3,TRBJ1-3,.,few,CASSLRTYGNTIYF,TGTGCCAGCAGTCTTCGGACATATGGAAACACCATATATTTT
TRBV2,TRBJ1-6,.,.,CASFTGNSPLHF,TGTGCCAGTTTTACGGGGAATTCACCCCTCCACTTT
TRBV15,TRBJ2-7,.,.,CATSRAGAIEQYF,TGTGCCACCAGCAGAGCAGGGGCGATCGAGCAGTACTTC
TRBV29-1,TRBJ2-2,TRBD1,few,CSAGQGGPRELFF,TGCAGCGCCGGACAGGGCGGACCCCGGGAGCTGTTTTTT
TRBV6-2/TRBV6-3,TRBJ1-2,TRBD1,few,CASSSDWTGELKGYTF,TGTGCCAGCAGTTCCGATTGGACAGGGGAGTTGAAGGGCTACACCTTC
TRBV5-6,TRBJ2-3,.,.,CASSLKHILADTQYF,TGTGCCAGCAGCTTAAAACATATTCTCGCAGATACGCAGTATTTT
TRBV11-2,TRBJ2-1,TRBD2,few,CASSLEAGVLYNEQFF,TGTGCCAGCAGCTTAGAAGCGGGGGTTCTTTACAATGAGCAGTTCTTC
TRBV12-3/TRBV12-4,TRBJ2-3,.,many,CASSERSLALTDTQYF,TGTGCCAGCAGTGAGAGAAGTCTAGCGCTTACAGATACGCAGTATTTT
TRBV7-9,TRBJ1-2,.,few,CASSPLAGHGYTF,TGTGCCAGCAGCCCTCTAGCAGGGCATGGCTACACCTTC
TRBV5-1,TRBJ1-2,.,few,CASSLGSENYGYTF,TGCGCCAGCAGCTTAGGTAGCGAGAACTATGGCTACACCTTC
TRBV12-3/TRBV12-4,TRBJ1-2,TRBD1,.,CASSFPGTASYGYTF,TGTGCCAGCAGTTTTCCCGGGACAGCGAGCTATGGCTACACCTTC
TRBV5-1,TRBJ2-7,.,many,CASSLVASTYEQYF,TGCGCCAGCAGCTTGGTCGCGTCAACCTACGAGCAGTACTTC
TRBV12-3/TRBV12-4,TRBJ1-2,.,few,CASTTSHWGAEGYTF,TGTGCCAGCACTACGTCTCATTGGGGCGCGGAAGGCTACACCTTC
TRBV3-1,TRBJ2-3,TRBD2,many,CASSPLAGVTDTQYF,TGTGCCAGCAGCCCCCTAGCGGGGGTCACAGATACGCAGTATTTT
TRBV7-2,TRBJ2-4,.,few,CASSITFLGNIQYF,TGTGCCAGCAGCATAACCTTCCTGGGAAACATTCAGTACTTC
TRBV14,TRBJ2-1,TRBD2,.,CASSLQGLVVNEQFF,TGTGCCAGCAGCCTACAAGGACTAGTTGTCAATGAGCAGTTCTTC
TRBV7-9,TRBJ2-5,.,few,CASSLARDLVTQYF,TGTGCCAGCAGCTTAGCCCGGGACCTTGTCACCCAGTACTTC
TRBV15,TRBJ2-4,.,.,CATSRDHRVVDLAKNIQYF,TGTGCCACCAGCAGAGATCACAGGGTGGTGGATCTGGCCAAAAACATTCAGTACTTC